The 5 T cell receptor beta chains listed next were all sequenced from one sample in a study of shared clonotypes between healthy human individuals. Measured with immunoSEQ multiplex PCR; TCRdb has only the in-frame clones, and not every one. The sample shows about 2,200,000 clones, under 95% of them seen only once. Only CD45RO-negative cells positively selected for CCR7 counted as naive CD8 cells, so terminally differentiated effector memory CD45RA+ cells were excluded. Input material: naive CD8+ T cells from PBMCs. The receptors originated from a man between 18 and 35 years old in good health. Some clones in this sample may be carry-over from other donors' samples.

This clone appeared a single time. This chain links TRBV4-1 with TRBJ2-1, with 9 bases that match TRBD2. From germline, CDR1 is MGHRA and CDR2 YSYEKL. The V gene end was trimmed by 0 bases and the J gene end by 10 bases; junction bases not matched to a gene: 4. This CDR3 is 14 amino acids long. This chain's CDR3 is CASSQEALAGEQFF. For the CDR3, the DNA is TGCGCCAGCAGCCAAGAAGCCCTAGCGGGAGAGCAGTTCTTC.

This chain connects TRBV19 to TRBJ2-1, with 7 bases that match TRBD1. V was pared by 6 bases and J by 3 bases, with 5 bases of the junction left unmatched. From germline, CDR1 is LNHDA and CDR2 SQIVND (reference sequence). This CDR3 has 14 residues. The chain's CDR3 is CASRPAGGYNEQFF. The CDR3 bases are TGTGCCAGTAGGCCGGCAGGGGGCTACAATGAGCAGTTCTTC. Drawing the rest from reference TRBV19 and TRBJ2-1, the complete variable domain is DGGITQSPKYLFRKEGQNVTLSCEQNLNHDAMYWYRQDPGQGLRLIYYSQIVNDFQKGDIAEGYSVSREKKESFPLTVTSAQKNPTAFYLCASRPAGGYNEQFFGPGTRLTVL.

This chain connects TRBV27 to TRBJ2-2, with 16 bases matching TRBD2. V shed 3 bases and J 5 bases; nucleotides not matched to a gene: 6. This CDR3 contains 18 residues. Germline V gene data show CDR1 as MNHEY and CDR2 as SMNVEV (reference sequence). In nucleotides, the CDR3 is TGTGCCAGCAGTTTCTATGGGACTAGCGGGAGGGAGACCGGGGAGCTGTTTTTT. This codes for CASSFYGTSGRETGELFF.

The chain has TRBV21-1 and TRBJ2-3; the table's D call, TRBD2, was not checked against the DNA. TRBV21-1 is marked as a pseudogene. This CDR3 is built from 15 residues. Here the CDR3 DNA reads TGTGCCAGCAGCATGGGCGGGAGGGCCTGCGATACGCAGTATTTT. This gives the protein CASSMGGRACDTQYF.

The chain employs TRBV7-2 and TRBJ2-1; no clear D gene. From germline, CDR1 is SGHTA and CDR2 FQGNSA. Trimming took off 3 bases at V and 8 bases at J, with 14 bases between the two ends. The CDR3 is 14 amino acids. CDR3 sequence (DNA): TGTGCCAGCAGCTTGGAACCTAGGGTCGATGAGCAGTTCTTC. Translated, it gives CASSLEPRVDEQFF.